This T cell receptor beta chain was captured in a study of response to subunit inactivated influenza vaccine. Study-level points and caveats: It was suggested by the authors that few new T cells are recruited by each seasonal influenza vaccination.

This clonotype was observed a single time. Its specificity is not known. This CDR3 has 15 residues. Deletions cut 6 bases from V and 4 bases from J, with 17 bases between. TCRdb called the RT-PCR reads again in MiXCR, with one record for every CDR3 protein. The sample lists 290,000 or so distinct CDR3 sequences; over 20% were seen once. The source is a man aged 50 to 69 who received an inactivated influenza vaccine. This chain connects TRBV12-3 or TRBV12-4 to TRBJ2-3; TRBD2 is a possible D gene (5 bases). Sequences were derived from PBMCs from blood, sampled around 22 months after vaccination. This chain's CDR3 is CASSQRSFGADTQYF. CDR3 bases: TGTGCCAGCAGCCAGCGCTCCTTCGGGGCAGATACGCAGTATTTT.